These 27 T cell receptor beta chains were all obtained from the same sample, sequenced in a study of blood T cell repertoires in COVID-19. TCRdb's copy holds only in-frame clones and misses some; the assay was immunoSEQ multiplex PCR. Of about 100,000 clones in the sample, more than 85% were seen once. Material: peripheral blood. These receptors came from a man aged 45-60 years with active COVID-19.

The chain couples TRBV5-1 to TRBJ2-5; 8 positions agree with TRBD2. J was trimmed by 5 bases and V by 4 bases; bases with no gene match: 7. This CDR3 contains 14 residues. Germline V CDR1 and CDR2: SGHRS, YFSETQ. This CDR3 is CASSPGGGWETQYF. The CDR3 region has the DNA TGCGCCAGCAGCCCTGGCGGGGGGTGGGAGACCCAGTACTTC.

The chain has TRBV3-1 (or the pseudogene TRBV3-2) and TRBJ2-2; tentatively, D is TRBD2 (5 bases). Germline lookup yields CDR1 LGHDT and CDR2 YNNKEL (reference sequence). CDR3 length: 19 amino acids. V was trimmed by 0 bases and J by 7 bases, leaving 24 bases between them. CDR3 bases: TGTGCCAGCAGCCAAGATTCGATGAGCGGAACCCGGTTCATCGGGGAGCTGTTTTTT. Protein product: CASSQDSMSGTRFIGELFF.

The CDR3 sequence: CASSEDLAYSTDTQYF. CDR3 DNA: TGCGCCAGCAGCGAGGACTTGGCGTATAGCACAGATACGCAGTATTTT. The rearrangement joins TRBV5-1 to TRBJ2-3; D might be TRBD2 (5 bases). Germline V gives CDR1 SGHRS, CDR2 YFSETQ. The CDR3 totals 16 residues. Trimming removed 4 bases from V and 0 bases from J, with 15 bases in between. Using reference TRBV5-1 and TRBJ2-3 for the parts outside the CDR3, the full variable domain is KAGVTQTPRYLIKTRGQQVTLSCSPISGHRSVSWYQQTPGQGLQFLFEYFSETQRNKGNFPGRFSGRQFSNSRSEMNVSTLELGDSALYLCASSEDLAYSTDTQYFGPGTRLTVL.

A single count supports this clone. V gene TRBV19 combines with J gene TRBJ1-1; tentative D call: TRBD1 (6 bases). Germline CDR1 is LNHDA and CDR2 is SQIVND (reference sequence). This CDR3 is 14 amino acids long. Trimming cost V 7 bases and J 3 bases, with 15 bases left between them. The CDR3 sequence: CASIRGGGDTEAFF. The DNA of the CDR3 is TGTGCCAGTATCCGAGGGGGAGGGGACACTGAAGCTTTCTTT.

The chain couples TRBV7-2 to TRBJ1-3; possibly TRBD1 for D (6 bases). CDR3 length: 16 residues. Germline lookup yields CDR1 SGHTA and CDR2 FQGNSA. Trimming cost V 5 bases and J 1 base, with 15 bases left between them. Here the CDR3 DNA reads TGTGCCAGCAGCCATTTACAGGGATCTTCTGGAAACACCATATATTTT. Encoded protein: CASSHLQGSSGNTIYF. The full variable domain, completed using reference TRBV7-2 and TRBJ1-3, is GAGVSQSPSNKVTEKGKDVELRCDPISGHTALYWYRQSLGQGLEFLIYFQGNSAPDKSGLPSDRFSAERTGGSVSTLTIQRTQQEDSAVYLCASSHLQGSSGNTIYFGEGSWLTVV.

This chain uses TRBV27 with TRBJ2-7; tentatively, D is TRBD2 (6 bases). Between the trimmed V and J ends, which lost 6 bases and 5 bases, there was a span of 20 bases. The CDR3 runs 15 residues. CDR1 is MNHEY and CDR2 is SMNVEV in the germline V gene (reference sequence). The CDR3 coding sequence is TGTGCCAGCAGGAGGGGACTCCTAACAGCCCACGAGCAGTACGTC. Its translation: CASRRGLLTAHEQYV.

The J gene is TRBJ2-3, the V gene TRBV2; TRBD1 agrees at 7 bases. Germline CDR1 reads SNHLY; CDR2 reads FYNNEI. The CDR3 is 15 residues long. V shed 7 bases and J 4 bases; nucleotides not matched to a gene: 11. The CDR3 loop reads CASIITGAKADTQYF. CDR3 nucleotides: TGTGCCAGCATAATAACAGGGGCGAAGGCAGATACGCAGTATTTT.

The chain is built from TRBV3-1 (or the pseudogene TRBV3-2) and TRBJ2-1, with D possibly TRBD2 on 6 matching bases. The CDR3 extends over 14 amino acids. V lost 1 base and J 7 bases, leaving 11 bases between the germline ends. The germline gives CDR1 LGHDT, CDR2 YNNKEL (reference sequence). CDR3 nucleotide sequence: TGTGCCAGCAGCCAAGTCGCCAGCGGGAATGAGCAGTTCTTC. It is translated as CASSQVASGNEQFF.

This clone was seen just once. This sequence joins TRBV20-1 and TRBJ1-2, with a weak D call TRBD1 (5 bases). The CDR3 has 11 residues. Trimming took 1 base from V and 8 from J, leaving 8 bases between them. Per the germline V gene, CDR1 is DFQATT and CDR2 is SNEGSKA (reference sequence). The CDR3: CSARGGDGYTF. CDR3 nucleotide sequence: TGCAGTGCTAGAGGGGGGGACGGCTACACCTTC.

This rearrangement joins TRBV5-5 to TRBJ1-2; TRBD1 matches at 9 bases. Germline V gene lookup returns CDR1 SGHKS and CDR2 YYEKEE (reference sequence). J was trimmed by 7 bases and V by 4 bases; bases with no gene match: 11. The CDR3 spans 15 residues. The CDR3: CASSTTGQGLFGYTF. The CDR3 DNA reads as TGTGCCAGCAGCACCACGGGACAGGGATTGTTTGGCTACACCTTC.

This clone came up once. J is TRBJ1-1 and V is TRBV7-6, with 8 bases lining up with TRBD1. The V gene's germline CDR1 is SGHVS and CDR2 FNYEAQ. The CDR3 spans 15 residues. V shed 4 bases and J 6 bases; nucleotides not matched to a gene: 10. The CDR3 loop reads CASSSDRAGRAEAFF. In DNA, the CDR3 is TGTGCCAGCAGCTCGGACAGGGCGGGCAGGGCTGAAGCTTTCTTT.

This chain uses TRBV7-9 with TRBJ2-1; D is perhaps TRBD2 (5 bases). The CDR3 covers 17 residues. Deletions cut 4 bases from V and 0 bases from J, with 16 bases between. Germline V gene sequence: CDR1 SEHNR, CDR2 FQNEAQ (reference sequence). DNA of the CDR3: TGTGCCAGCAGCTCTGAGGACTCTTGGAGCTCCTACAATGAGCAGTTCTTC. Translated: CASSSEDSWSSYNEQFF.

The genes are TRBV5-6 and TRBJ2-5; the D gene is possibly TRBD2 (6 bases). This CDR3 region has 14 residues. V lost 1 base and J 2 bases, leaving 9 bases between the germline ends. Germline lookup yields CDR1 SGHDT and CDR2 YYEEEE. CDR3: CASSLLGGQETQYF. The CDR3 DNA is TGTGCCAGCAGCTTGCTTGGGGGGCAAGAGACCCAGTACTTC.

The chain carries TRBV5-4 and TRBJ2-7, with 10 bases identical to TRBD1. Germline CDR1 reads SGHNT; CDR2 reads YYREEE (reference sequence). V dropped 4 bases and J dropped 3; count of bases not matched to a gene: 7. This CDR3 has 15 amino acids. For the CDR3, the DNA is TGTGCCAGCAGCCGGGGGACAGGGGACTTCTACGAGCAGTACTTC. Protein: CASSRGTGDFYEQYF.

The J gene is TRBJ2-3, the V gene TRBV11-3, with 10 nucleotides matching TRBD2. The CDR3 runs 16 residues. V gave up 2 bases and J gave up 4 bases; unmatched junction bases: 6. The germline CDR1 and CDR2 sequences are SGHNT and YENEEA. The CDR3, as DNA: TGTGCCAGCAGCTTACTAGCGGGAGTCGTCTCAGATACGCAGTATTTT. Protein sequence: CASSLLAGVVSDTQYF.

The chain links TRBV5-1 to TRBJ2-5; D gene ambiguous. The V end was cut by 2 bases, the J end by 2 bases, with 10 bases between. The CDR3 is made up of 14 amino acids. Looked up from germline, CDR1 is SGHRS and CDR2 is YFSETQ. The CDR3 here is CASSFNSLQETQYF. The CDR3 DNA reads as TGCGCCAGCAGCTTTAACAGTCTTCAAGAGACCCAGTACTTC.

The rearrangement links TRBV5-6 to TRBJ1-2; D might be TRBD1 (6 bases). CDR1 SGHDT and CDR2 YYEEEE come from the germline V gene. This CDR3 has 14 amino acids. Trimming took off 3 bases at V and 3 bases at J, with 12 bases between the two ends. This CDR3 is CASSWSGADYGYTF. For the CDR3, the DNA is TGTGCCAGCAGCTGGTCAGGGGCCGACTATGGCTACACCTTC.

V and J are TRBV2 and TRBJ2-2; D gene unclear. V shed 8 bases and J shed 0 bases, with 16 bases lying between them. CDR1 and CDR2 from the germline V gene are SNHLY and FYNNEI. There are 16 residues in the CDR3. The CDR3, as DNA: TGTGCCAGCTGCCGTGGAGAAAATACGAACACCGGGGAGCTGTTTTTT. Amino acids: CASCRGENTNTGELFF.

Concerning this clone: The same CDR3 arises from other DNA sequences in this sample as well. The genes are TRBV5-1 and TRBJ2-1; perhaps TRBD2 as D (5 bases). The CDR3 length is 15 residues. Looked up from germline, CDR1 is SGHRS and CDR2 is YFSETQ. V was clipped by 0 bases and J by 0 bases, with 7 bases between them. The CDR3, as DNA: TGCGCCAGCAGCTTGGTGGGGAGCTCCTACAATGAGCAGTTCTTC. It encodes CASSLVGSSYNEQFF.

This clone was observed a single time. V gene TRBV6-4 combines with J gene TRBJ2-3, with TRBD2 identical over 12 bases. The ends lost 5 bases at V and 0 bases at J; junction bases unmatched: 3. This CDR3 has 16 amino acids. The germline V gene has CDR1 MRHNA and CDR2 SNTAGT. The CDR3 loop is CASSRLAGDSTDTQYF. CDR3 sequence (DNA): TGTGCCAGCAGTCGACTAGCGGGAGACAGCACAGATACGCAGTATTTT.

The chain is built from TRBV30 and TRBJ1-2; TRBD1 matches 8 bases. The ends lost 3 bases at V and 0 bases at J; junction bases unmatched: 6. There are 15 residues in the CDR3. Per germline, CDR1 GTSNPN and CDR2 SVGIG (reference sequence). Here the CDR3 reads CAWRDTGGANYGYTF. As DNA, the CDR3 is TGTGCCTGGAGGGATACAGGGGGAGCTAACTATGGCTACACCTTC.

The rearrangement uses TRBV6-5 and TRBJ1-3; unclear D gene. The V gene lost 5 bases and the J gene lost 2 bases, with 13 bases spanning the gap. Germline V gene lookup returns CDR1 MNHEY and CDR2 SVGAGI. The CDR3 covers 15 residues. The DNA for the CDR3 is TGTGCCAGCAGTCCTGGTTCGGTGGCTGGAAACACCATATATTTT. Its translation: CASSPGSVAGNTIYF.

The chain carries TRBV6-5 and TRBJ2-7, with 9 bases aligning to TRBD1. V lost 0 bases and J lost 5; bases outside the gene matches: 8. The germline CDR1 and CDR2 sequences are MNHEY and SVGAGI. CDR3 size: 16 residues. The CDR3 sequence is CASSYSIAGTGNEQYF. The CDR3 DNA reads as TGTGCCAGCAGTTACTCGATAGCCGGGACAGGGAACGAGCAGTACTTC.

CDR3 in DNA: TGCGCCAGCAGCTTAAGAGGTGGGCAGGGGAGAGTAAAACTGTTTTTT. It codes for CASSLRGGQGRVKLFF. The chain is built from TRBV5-1 and TRBJ1-4, with D perhaps TRBD1 (6 bases). The germline V gene has CDR1 SGHRS and CDR2 YFSETQ. With 2 bases removed from V and 10 bases from J, the gap between germline ends came to 21 bases. The CDR3 contains 16 residues.

The chain employs TRBV19 and TRBJ2-7; 9 nucleotides match TRBD1. Trimming took 5 bases from V and 7 from J; bases not matched to a gene: 9. Germline V CDR1 and CDR2: LNHDA, SQIVND (reference sequence). This CDR3 has 14 residues. DNA of the CDR3: TGTGCCAGTAGTCCGACGGGACAGGGAGGGGAGCAGTACGTC. This encodes CASSPTGQGGEQYV.

This clone was seen a handful of times. V is TRBV9 and J is TRBJ2-7, with D uncertain. This CDR3 has 16 amino acids. The germline V gene encodes CDR1 SGDLS and CDR2 YYNGEE. The germline V and J ends were trimmed by 0 bases and 4 bases, with 17 bases remaining between them. The CDR3 sequence is CASSVDGRPTLYEQYV. DNA for the CDR3: TGTGCCAGCAGCGTAGATGGAAGGCCCACACTATACGAGCAGTACGTC.

The V and J genes are TRBV4-2 and TRBJ1-4; TRBD1 agrees at 8 bases. V lost 0 bases and J lost 3; bases outside the gene matches: 6. Germline V gives CDR1 LGHNA, CDR2 YNFKEQ. The CDR3 spans 17 residues. The CDR3 coding sequence is TGTGCCAGCAGCCAAGATCTACAGGGGGTCTCTAATGAAAAACTGTTTTTT. Amino acids: CASSQDLQGVSNEKLFF.